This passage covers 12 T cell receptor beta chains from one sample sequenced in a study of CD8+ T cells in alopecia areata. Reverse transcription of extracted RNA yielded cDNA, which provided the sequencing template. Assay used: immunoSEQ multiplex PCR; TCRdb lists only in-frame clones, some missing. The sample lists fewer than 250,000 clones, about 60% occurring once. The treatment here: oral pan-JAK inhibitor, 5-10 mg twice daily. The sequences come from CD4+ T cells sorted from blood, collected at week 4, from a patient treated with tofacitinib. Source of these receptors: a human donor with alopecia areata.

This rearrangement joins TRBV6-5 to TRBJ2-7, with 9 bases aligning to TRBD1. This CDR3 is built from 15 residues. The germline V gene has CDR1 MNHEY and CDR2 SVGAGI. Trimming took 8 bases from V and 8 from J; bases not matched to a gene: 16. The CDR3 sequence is CASRGAGTGTIQQYF. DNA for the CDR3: TGTGCCAGCCGAGGAGCCGGGACAGGGACCATCCAGCAGTACTTC.

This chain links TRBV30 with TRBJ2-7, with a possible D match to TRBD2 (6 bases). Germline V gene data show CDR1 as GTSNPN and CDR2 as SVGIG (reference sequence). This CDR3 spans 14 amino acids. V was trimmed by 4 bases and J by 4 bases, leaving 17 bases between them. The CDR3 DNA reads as TGTGCCTGGATTCGAGGGCCGGGGGATTACGAGCAGTACTTC. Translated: CAWIRGPGDYEQYF. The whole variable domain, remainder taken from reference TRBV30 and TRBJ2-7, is SQTIHQWPATLVQPVGSPLSLECTVEGTSNPNLYWYRQAAGRGLQLLFYSVGIGQISSEVPQNLSASRPQDRQFILSSKKLLLSDSGFYLCAWIRGPGDYEQYFGPGTRLTVT.

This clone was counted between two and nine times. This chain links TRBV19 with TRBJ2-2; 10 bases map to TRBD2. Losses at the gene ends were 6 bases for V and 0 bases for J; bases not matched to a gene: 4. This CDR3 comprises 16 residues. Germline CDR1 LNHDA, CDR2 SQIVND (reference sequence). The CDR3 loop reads CASRTTSGANTGELFF. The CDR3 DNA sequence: TGTGCCAGTAGGACTACTAGCGGGGCGAACACCGGGGAGCTGTTTTTT.

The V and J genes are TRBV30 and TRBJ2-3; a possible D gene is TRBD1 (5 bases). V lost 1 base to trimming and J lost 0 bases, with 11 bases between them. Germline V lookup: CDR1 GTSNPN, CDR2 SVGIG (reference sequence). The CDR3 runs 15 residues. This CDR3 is CAWSGLGASTDTQYF. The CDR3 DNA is TGTGCCTGGAGTGGGCTAGGGGCAAGCACAGATACGCAGTATTTT.

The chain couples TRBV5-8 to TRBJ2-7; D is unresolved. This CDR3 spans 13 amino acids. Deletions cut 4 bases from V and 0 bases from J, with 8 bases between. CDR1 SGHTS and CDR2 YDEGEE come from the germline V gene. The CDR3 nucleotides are TGTGCCAGCAGCGATAAGATCTCCTACGAGCAGTACTTC. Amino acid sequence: CASSDKISYEQYF.

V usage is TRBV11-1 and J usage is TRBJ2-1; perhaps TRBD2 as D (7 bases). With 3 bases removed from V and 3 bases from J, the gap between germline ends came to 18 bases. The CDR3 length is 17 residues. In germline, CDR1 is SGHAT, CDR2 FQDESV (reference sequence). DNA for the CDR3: TGTGCCAGCAGCTTGAGGGGGGGCCCGGAGAGCTACAATGAGCAGTTCTTC. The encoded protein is CASSLRGGPESYNEQFF.

CDR3 sequence: CSVNGVDEQFF. The CDR3 DNA reads as TGCAGCGTTAACGGTGTGGATGAGCAGTTCTTC. The chain has TRBV29-1 and TRBJ2-1; D uncertain. Germline CDR1 and CDR2: SQVTM and ANQGSEA. This CDR3 is built from 11 residues. Trimming removed 5 bases at V and 8 bases at J, with 10 bases between.

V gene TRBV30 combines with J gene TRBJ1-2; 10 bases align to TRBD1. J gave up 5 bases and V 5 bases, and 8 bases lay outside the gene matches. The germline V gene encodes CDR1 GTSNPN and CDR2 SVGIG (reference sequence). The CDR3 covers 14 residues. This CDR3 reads CAWGSTGGWYGYTF. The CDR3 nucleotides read TGTGCCTGGGGATCGACAGGGGGCTGGTATGGCTACACCTTC.

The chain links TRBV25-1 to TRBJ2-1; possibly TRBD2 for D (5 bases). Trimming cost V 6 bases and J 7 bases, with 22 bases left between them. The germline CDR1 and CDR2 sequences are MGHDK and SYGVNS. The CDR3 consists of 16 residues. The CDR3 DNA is TGTGCCAGCAGAGCCCCTTATAGCGAAATAAGTAATGAGCAGTTCTTC. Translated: CASRAPYSEISNEQFF. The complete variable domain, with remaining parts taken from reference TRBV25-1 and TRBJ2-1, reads EADIYQTPRYLVIGTGKKITLECSQTMGHDKMYWYQQDPGMELHLIHYSYGVNSTEKGDLSSESTVSRIRTEHFPLTLESARPSHTSQYLCASRAPYSEISNEQFFGPGTRLTVL.

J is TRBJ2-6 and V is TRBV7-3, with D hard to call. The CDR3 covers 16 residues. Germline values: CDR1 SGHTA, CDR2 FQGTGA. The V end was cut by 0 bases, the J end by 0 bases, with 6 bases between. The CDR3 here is CASSLTWGSGANVLTF. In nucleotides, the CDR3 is TGTGCCAGCAGCTTAACTTGGGGCTCTGGGGCCAACGTCCTGACTTTC.

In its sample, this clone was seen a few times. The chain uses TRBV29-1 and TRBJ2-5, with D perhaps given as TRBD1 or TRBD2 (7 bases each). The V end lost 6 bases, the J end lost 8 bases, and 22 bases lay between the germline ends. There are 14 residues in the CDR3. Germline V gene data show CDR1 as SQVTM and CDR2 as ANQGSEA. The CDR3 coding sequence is TGCAGCGTCGGGGGGACAGTCCGGGAAGGCACCCAGTACTTC. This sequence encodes CSVGGTVREGTQYF.

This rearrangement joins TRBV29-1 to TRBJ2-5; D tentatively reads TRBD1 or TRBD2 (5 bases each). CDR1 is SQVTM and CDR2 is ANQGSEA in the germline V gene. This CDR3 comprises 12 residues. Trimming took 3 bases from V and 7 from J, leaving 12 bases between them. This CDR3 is CSVDPDGGTQYF. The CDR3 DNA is TGCAGCGTTGACCCCGATGGGGGGACCCAGTACTTC.